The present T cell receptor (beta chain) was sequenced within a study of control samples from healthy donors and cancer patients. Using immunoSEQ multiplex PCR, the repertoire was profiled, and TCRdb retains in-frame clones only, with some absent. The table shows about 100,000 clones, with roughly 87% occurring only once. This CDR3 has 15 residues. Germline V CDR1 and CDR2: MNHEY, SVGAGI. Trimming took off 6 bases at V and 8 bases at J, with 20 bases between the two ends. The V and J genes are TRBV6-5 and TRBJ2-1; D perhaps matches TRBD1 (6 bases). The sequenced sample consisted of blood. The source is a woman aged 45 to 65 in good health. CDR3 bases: TGTGCCAGCAGGAACAGGGCGCTGGGGTGGGATGAGCAGTTCTTC. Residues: CASRNRALGWDEQFF.